The sequence of this TCR beta chain was determined in a study of neoadjuvant nivolumab and ipilimumab in lung cancer. Regarding the study as a whole: Only a small number of samples underwent TCR sequencing. From pretherapy to surgery, tumor richness and clonality rose with dual therapy. Resected-tumor TCR richness correlated positively with pretherapy blood richness.

Using immunoSEQ multiplex PCR, the repertoire was profiled, and TCRdb retains in-frame clones only, with some absent. The sample has approximately 31,000 clones, about nine tenths seen once. Germline CDR1 reads SGHTA; CDR2 reads FQGTGA. The length of the CDR3 is 12 residues. Trimming cost V 5 bases and J 10 bases; bases outside gene matches: 3. Concerning this clone: Its antigen is undetermined.

The sequencing used peripheral blood, collected after neoadjuvant nivolumab, alone or with ipilimumab, at or shortly before surgery. This chain joins TRBV7-3 and TRBJ2-1, with 9 bases matching TRBD2. The TCR sequence derives from an adult with non-small cell lung cancer. CDR3: CASSPTSGEQFF. The CDR3 nucleotides read TGTGCCAGCAGCCCAACTAGCGGGGAGCAGTTCTTC.